This T cell receptor beta chain is from a study of beta chain features in type 1 diabetes. Whole-study results and caveats: Shorter templates may be favored by PCR, equally so in patients and controls.

Trimming cost V 5 bases and J 3 bases, with 16 bases left between them. CDR1 SGHVS and CDR2 FQNEAQ come from the germline V gene. The CDR3 is made up of 16 amino acids. Populations isolated by sorting all had purity greater than 95%. In regard to this clone: Its antigen is currently unknown.

Sequenced material consisted of expressed TCRB transcripts (all of the isolated RNA was reverse transcribed). Some clones are missing from TCRdb's copy, which holds only in-frame ones; the method was immunoSEQ multiplex PCR. In the table there are roughly 300,000 clones, approximately 8% of which are singletons. The V gene is TRBV7-8, the J gene TRBJ2-2; D gene ambiguous. Sequencing used central memory CD4+ T cells from blood. The receptor comes from a woman under 30 in good health. The CDR3 sequence: CASSPVALWDTGELFF. Written as DNA, the CDR3 is TGTGCCAGCAGCCCGGTGGCCTTGTGGGACACCGGGGAGCTGTTTTTT.